Given below is one TCR beta chain in context. Per germline, CDR1 MDHEN and CDR2 SYDVKM. V lost 6 bases to trimming and J lost 7 bases, with 15 bases between them. This CDR3 region has 14 residues. This entry comes from a study of blood T cell repertoires in COVID-19. Study as a whole: T cells, B-cell-depleted T cells, or PBMCs provided the cDNA or gDNA that served as material.

Original processing notes: For nucleated cells, counts were estimated from reference gene primer amplification. Clones were read by immunoSEQ multiplex PCR, and TCRdb kept only the in-frame ones, dropping some. V and J calls and clone size are as listed in that table; D and trimming were resolved from the DNA. Of tens of thousands of clones in the sample, 85% to 90% were seen once. Sequencing was done on a sample of peripheral blood. The TCR originated in a man between 65 and 85 years old with active or convalescent COVID-19. The chain recombines TRBV28 with TRBJ1-4; TRBD1 might be the D (5 bases). The CDR3 sequence is CASSLTGGGEKLFF. The DNA of the CDR3 is TGTGCCAGCAGCCTGACGGGGGGTGGTGAAAAACTGTTTTTT.